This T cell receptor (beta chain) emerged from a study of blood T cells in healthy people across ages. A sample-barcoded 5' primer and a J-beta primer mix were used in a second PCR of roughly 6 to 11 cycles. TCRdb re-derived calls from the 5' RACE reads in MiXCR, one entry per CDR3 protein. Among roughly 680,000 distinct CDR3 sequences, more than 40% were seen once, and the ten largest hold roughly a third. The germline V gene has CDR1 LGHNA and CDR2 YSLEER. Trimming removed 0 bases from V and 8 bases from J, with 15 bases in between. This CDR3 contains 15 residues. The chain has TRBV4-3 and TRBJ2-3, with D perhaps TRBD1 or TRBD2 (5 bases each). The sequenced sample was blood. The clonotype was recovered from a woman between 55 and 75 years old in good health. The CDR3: CASSQDHGDRGTQYF. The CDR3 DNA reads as TGCGCCAGCAGCCAAGACCACGGGGACCGGGGTACGCAGTATTTT.